The 12 T cell receptor beta chains below come from one sample, sequenced in a study of post-analysis software for immune sequencing data. Study-level results: A few TRBV segments, TRBV5-6, TRBV5-1 and TRBV20-1 among them, were found more frequent in patients than controls.

These receptors have no identified antigens. Unique molecular identifiers featured in each of the TCR beta cDNA libraries. TCRdb called the PCR reads again in MiXCR, with one record for every CDR3 protein. The table records 700,000 to 800,000 distinct CDR3 sequences, 30% of them present only once. The sample comprised blood. The receptor set was obtained from a girl between 5 and 17 years old with multiple sclerosis.

The chain couples TRBV28 to TRBJ2-5; the match to TRBD1 covers 9 bases. Germline loops: CDR1 MDHEN, CDR2 SYDVKM. CDR3 length: 15 residues. Losses at the gene ends were 4 bases for V and 7 bases for J; bases not matched to a gene: 10. The CDR3 reads CASSSTTGGAGTQYF. The DNA of the CDR3 is TGTGCCAGCAGTTCCACAACAGGGGGCGCCGGGACCCAGTACTTC.

The chain carries TRBV7-2 and TRBJ1-1; D remains ambiguous. In germline, CDR1 is SGHTA, CDR2 FQGNSA. Trimming cost V 6 bases and J 2 bases, with 16 bases left between them. The CDR3 covers 15 residues. The CDR3 here is CASRRIPTGNTEAFF. DNA of the CDR3: TGTGCCAGCAGGCGGATACCGACGGGCAACACTGAAGCTTTCTTT.

Note on this clonotype: A read error is possible here, since a much larger clone lies one base away. The rearrangement links TRBV6-2 or TRBV6-3 to TRBJ2-1; D not certain. The J call may not be correct, given that the DNA end is closer to TRBJ2-7. This CDR3 spans 16 amino acids. From germline, CDR1 is MNHEY and CDR2 SVGEGT. For the CDR3, the DNA is TGTGCCAGCAGTTTGTGGGGTCTTAGCTCCTACAATGAGCAGTACTTC. It codes for CASSLWGLSSYNEQYF.

About this clonotype itself: Germline is not matched at one junction end, which may reflect a read error. The chain links TRBV10-3 to TRBJ2-5; D is possibly TRBD1 (6 bases). The CDR3 has 15 amino acids. Germline-derived CDR1 and CDR2 are ENHRY and SYGVKD. CDR3 in DNA: TGTGCCATCAGTCAAAGACAGGTCCGTCCGGAGACTCAGTACTTC. Translating it yields CAISQRQVRPETQYF.

This chain connects TRBV5-1 to TRBJ2-6; the match to TRBD1 covers 7 bases. V trimming: 0 bases; J trimming: 3 bases; junction bases outside the gene matches: 3. This CDR3 region has 16 residues. CDR1 and CDR2 from the germline V gene are SGHRS and YFSETQ. The CDR3 DNA is TGCGCCAGCAGCTTGGAGGGGGCGCATGGGGCCAACGTCCTGACTTTC. It is translated as CASSLEGAHGANVLTF.

The rearrangement joins TRBV10-2 to TRBJ2-3, with D possibly being TRBD1 or TRBD2 (5 bases each). The CDR3 is made up of 14 amino acids. The ends were cut back, 4 bases at V and 5 bases at J, with 13 bases in the middle. Germline V gives CDR1 WSHSY, CDR2 SAAADI. For the CDR3, the DNA is TGCGCCAGCAGTGGGGTTCAGGGAGAAGATACGCAGTATTTT. Protein product: CASSGVQGEDTQYF.

This clonotype has a handful of counts. The genes are TRBV20-1 and TRBJ2-1; the match to TRBD2 covers 11 bases. Germline CDR1 DFQATT, CDR2 SNEGSKA (reference sequence). V was clipped by 5 bases and J by 0 bases; unmatched bases: 6. The CDR3 is 16 residues long. This chain's CDR3 is CSALRLAGNSYNEQFF. The DNA for the CDR3 is TGCAGTGCTCTTAGACTAGCGGGGAACTCCTACAATGAGCAGTTCTTC.

In DNA form, the CDR3 reads TGTGCCAGCAGTCCGGAACCGGGACTAGCGGGATGGAATGAGCAGTTCTTC. It specifies CASSPEPGLAGWNEQFF. The chain recombines TRBV6-1 with TRBJ2-1, with 13 bases aligning to TRBD2. V shed 5 bases and J 7 bases; nucleotides not matched to a gene: 11. The CDR3 has 17 amino acids. Germline assignment: CDR1 MNHNS and CDR2 SASEGT.

The genes are TRBV4-3 and TRBJ2-1, with TRBD1 identical over 9 bases. The germline CDR1 and CDR2 sequences are LGHNA and YSLEER. With V trimmed by 3 bases and J by 7 bases, 4 bases remained unmatched. The CDR3 is made up of 14 amino acids. The chain's CDR3 is CASSQGTGRNEQFF. The CDR3 coding sequence is TGCGCCAGCAGCCAGGGGACAGGGAGGAATGAGCAGTTCTTC.

This clonotype was recorded at least ten times. The chain has TRBV20-1 and TRBJ2-7, with D hard to call. V gave up 5 bases and J gave up 2 bases, with 7 bases separating them. CDR3 length: 11 amino acids. Germline CDR1 DFQATT, CDR2 SNEGSKA (reference sequence). The CDR3 region is CSAETPYEQYF. DNA for the CDR3: TGCAGTGCTGAGACTCCCTACGAGCAGTACTTC.

The chain employs TRBV20-1 and TRBJ2-3; TRBD2 matches 8 bases. Trimming took 3 bases from V and 3 from J; bases not matched to a gene: 8. Germline V gene sequence: CDR1 DFQATT, CDR2 SNEGSKA (reference sequence). The CDR3 sequence is 15 residues long. CDR3 region: CSARKAGAGTDTQYF. CDR3 sequence (DNA): TGCAGTGCTAGGAAAGCGGGAGCGGGAACAGATACGCAGTATTTT.

V usage is TRBV7-9 and J usage is TRBJ2-7; D ambiguous. Germline assignment: CDR1 SEHNR and CDR2 FQNEAQ (reference sequence). The CDR3 extends over 15 amino acids. V dropped 5 bases and J dropped 4 bases, with 18 bases sitting between them. The CDR3 nucleotides are TGTGCCAGCAGCCCCCAATCGGGTTTGGGGTACGAGCAGTACTTC. Translating gives CASSPQSGLGYEQYF.